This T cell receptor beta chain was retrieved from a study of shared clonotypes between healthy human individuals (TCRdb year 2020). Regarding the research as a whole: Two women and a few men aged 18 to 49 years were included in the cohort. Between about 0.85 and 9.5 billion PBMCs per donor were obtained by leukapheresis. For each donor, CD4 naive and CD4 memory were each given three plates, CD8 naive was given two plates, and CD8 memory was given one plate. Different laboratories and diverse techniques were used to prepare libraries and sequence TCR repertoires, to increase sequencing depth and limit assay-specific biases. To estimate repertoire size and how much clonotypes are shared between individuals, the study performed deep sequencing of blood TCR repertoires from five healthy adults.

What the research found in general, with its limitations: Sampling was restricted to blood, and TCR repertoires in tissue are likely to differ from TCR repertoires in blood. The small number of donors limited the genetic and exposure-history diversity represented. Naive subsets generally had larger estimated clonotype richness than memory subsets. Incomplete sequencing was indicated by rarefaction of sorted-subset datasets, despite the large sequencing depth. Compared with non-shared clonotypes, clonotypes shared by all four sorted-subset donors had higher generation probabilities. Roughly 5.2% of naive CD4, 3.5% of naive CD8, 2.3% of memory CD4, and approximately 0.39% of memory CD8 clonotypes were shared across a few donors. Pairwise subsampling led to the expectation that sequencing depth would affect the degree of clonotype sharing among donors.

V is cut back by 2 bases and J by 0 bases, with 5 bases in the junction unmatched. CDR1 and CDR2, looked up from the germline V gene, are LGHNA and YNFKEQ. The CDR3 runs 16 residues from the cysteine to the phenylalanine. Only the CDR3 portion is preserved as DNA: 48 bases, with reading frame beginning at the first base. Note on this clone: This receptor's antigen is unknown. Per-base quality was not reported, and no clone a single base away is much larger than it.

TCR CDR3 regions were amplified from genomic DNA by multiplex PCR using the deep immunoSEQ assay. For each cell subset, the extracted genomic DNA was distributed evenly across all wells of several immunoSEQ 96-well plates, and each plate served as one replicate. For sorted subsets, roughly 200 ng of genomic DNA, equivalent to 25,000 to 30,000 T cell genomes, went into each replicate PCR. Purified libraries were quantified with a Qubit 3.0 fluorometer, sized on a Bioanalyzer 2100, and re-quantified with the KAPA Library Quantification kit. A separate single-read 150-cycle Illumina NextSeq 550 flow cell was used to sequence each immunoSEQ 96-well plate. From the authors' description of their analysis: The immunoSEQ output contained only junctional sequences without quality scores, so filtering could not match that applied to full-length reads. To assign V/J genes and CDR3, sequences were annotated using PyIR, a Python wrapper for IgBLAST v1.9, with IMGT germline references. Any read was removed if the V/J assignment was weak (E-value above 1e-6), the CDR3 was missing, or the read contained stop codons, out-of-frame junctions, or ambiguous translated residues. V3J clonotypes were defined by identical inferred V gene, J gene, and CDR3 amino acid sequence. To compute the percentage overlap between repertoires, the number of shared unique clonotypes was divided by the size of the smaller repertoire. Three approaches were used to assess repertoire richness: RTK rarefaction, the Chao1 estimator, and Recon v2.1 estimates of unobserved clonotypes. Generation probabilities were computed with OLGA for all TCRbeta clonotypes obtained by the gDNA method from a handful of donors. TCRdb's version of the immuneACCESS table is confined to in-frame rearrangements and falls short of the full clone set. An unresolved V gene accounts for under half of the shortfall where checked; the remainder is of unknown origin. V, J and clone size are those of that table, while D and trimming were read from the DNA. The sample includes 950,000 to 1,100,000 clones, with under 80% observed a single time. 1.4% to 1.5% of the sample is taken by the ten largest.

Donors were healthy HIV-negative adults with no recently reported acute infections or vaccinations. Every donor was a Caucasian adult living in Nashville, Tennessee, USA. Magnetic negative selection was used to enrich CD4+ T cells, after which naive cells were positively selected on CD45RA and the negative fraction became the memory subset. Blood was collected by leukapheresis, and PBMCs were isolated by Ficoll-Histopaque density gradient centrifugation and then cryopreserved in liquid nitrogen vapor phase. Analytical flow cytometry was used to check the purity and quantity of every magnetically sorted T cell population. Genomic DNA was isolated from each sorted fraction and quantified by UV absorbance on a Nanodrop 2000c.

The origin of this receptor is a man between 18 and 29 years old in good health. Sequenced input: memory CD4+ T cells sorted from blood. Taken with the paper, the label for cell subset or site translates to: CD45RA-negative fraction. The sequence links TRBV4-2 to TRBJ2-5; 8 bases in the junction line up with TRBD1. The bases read TGTGCCAGCAGCCAATCGACAGGGGTGTACCAAGAGACCCAGTACTTC. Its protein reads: CASSQSTGVYQETQYF.